This T cell receptor beta chain was recovered during a study of regulatory T cells in long-lasting Graves disease. The TCR beta library used iRepertoire HTBI primers with Arm-PCR amplification of CDR3. TCRdb processed the multiplex PCR reads anew with MiXCR; each CDR3 protein has one entry. This sample carries 550,000 to 600,000 distinct CDR3 sequences, about 16% of them seen once, and the ten largest clones take more than 10%. Deletions cut 3 bases from V and 0 bases from J, with 6 bases between. The V gene's germline CDR1 is KGHSH and CDR2 LQKENI. This CDR3 region has 13 residues. Ten or more counts support this clonotype. The time point here: newly diagnosed GD, antithyroid drugs for less than 3 months. Extracted RNA from PBMCs served as the source of the TCR library. The sample was also reused in another study, on T cells in Graves' hyperthyroidism and ophthalmopathy. That work adds: Stable Graves' hyperthyroidism meant no ophthalmopathy progression within 18 months.

Sequences were derived from peripheral blood mononuclear cells (PBMCs), sampled at new diagnosis, from a patient treated with antithyroid drugs. The rearrangement joins TRBV18 to TRBJ2-7, with D possibly matching TRBD1 (5 bases). The TCR sequence derives from a man aged 18 to 35 with Graves disease. CDR3 nucleotide sequence: TGTGCCAGCTCACCGACAGCCTCCTACGAGCAGTACTTC. Amino acid sequence: CASSPTASYEQYF.